The next 32 T cell receptor beta chains were all read from a single sample in a study of blood T cell repertoires in COVID-19 (dated by TCRdb to the early 2020s). Preparation of the library involved the immunoSEQ multiplex PCR assay. The table was pulled from immuneACCESS by TCRdb, which kept in-frame rearrangements only. Such tables lose some clones; where checked, under half of the loss comes from unresolved V genes, and the rest has no known cause. This sample gives 250,000 or so clones in total; 70% to 90% of them show up just once. The biggest ten clones account for roughly 4.3% of the sample. Source material: PBMCs or T cells enriched from blood (not recorded which). Source of these receptors: a woman aged 25 to 39 with acute COVID-19.

The rearrangement uses TRBV2 and TRBJ1-5; the match to TRBD1 covers 7 bases. V was pared by 7 bases and J by 9 bases, with 18 bases of the junction left unmatched. This CDR3 is built from 16 residues. Germline V gene sequence: CDR1 SNHLY, CDR2 FYNNEI. The CDR3 protein is CASKNNNRQGPRPQHF. DNA of the CDR3: TGTGCCAGCAAAAACAACAACAGACAGGGCCCCCGGCCCCAGCATTTT.

The chain has TRBV28 and TRBJ2-2, with TRBD1 matching 8 bases. The germline V gene encodes CDR1 MDHEN and CDR2 SYDVKM. The CDR3 totals 16 residues. The V segment lost 5 bases and the J segment 7 bases; nucleotides outside the gene matches: 12. CDR3 region: CASSPSGTGGIGELFF. Written as DNA, the CDR3 is TGTGCCAGCAGTCCTTCCGGGACAGGCGGAATCGGGGAGCTGTTTTTT.

This rearrangement joins TRBV5-6 to TRBJ2-1; 8 bases line up with TRBD1. Germline V gives CDR1 SGHDT, CDR2 YYEEEE. The CDR3 totals 14 residues. Trimming removed 3 bases from V and 6 bases from J; junction bases left unmatched: 5. CDR3 coding DNA: TGTGCCAGCAGCTCGACAGGGGTTACCAATGAGCAGTTCTTC. Residues: CASSSTGVTNEQFF.

The V call is TRBV7-9, the J call TRBJ1-4; 7 bases map to TRBD1. Germline assignment: CDR1 SEHNR and CDR2 FQNEAQ (reference sequence). J was trimmed by 5 bases and V by 4 bases; bases with no gene match: 10. The CDR3 extends over 16 amino acids. CDR3 amino acids: CASSSAKGAGNEKLFF. The CDR3 coding sequence is TGTGCCAGCAGCTCCGCAAAGGGGGCAGGCAATGAAAAACTGTTTTTT.

This clone has just one count. The J gene is TRBJ2-7, the V gene TRBV30, with 16 bases that match TRBD2. Germline V lookup: CDR1 GTSNPN, CDR2 SVGIG (reference sequence). Trimming took 4 bases from V and 3 from J; bases not matched to a gene: 9. CDR3 size: 17 residues. The CDR3 sequence is CAWTPGTSGRANYEQYF. The CDR3 DNA sequence: TGTGCCTGGACCCCCGGGACTAGCGGGAGGGCTAACTACGAGCAGTACTTC.

CDR3 coding DNA: TGTGCCAGCAGCCAAGCGGGGGACTACGAGCAGTACTTC. It encodes CASSQAGDYEQYF. This chain connects TRBV3-1 (or the pseudogene TRBV3-2) to TRBJ2-7; possible D gene TRBD2, 6 bases. Germline V lookup: CDR1 LGHDT, CDR2 YNNKEL (reference sequence). Trimming shortened V by 1 base and J by 3 bases, and 7 bases separated the two germline ends. CDR3 length equals 13 residues.

This rearrangement joins TRBV24-1 to TRBJ1-1; 10 bases match TRBD1. CDR3 length equals 13 residues. J was trimmed by 5 bases and V by 7 bases; bases with no gene match: 3. Per germline, CDR1 KGHDR and CDR2 SFDVKD. The chain's CDR3 is CATRMGQGTEAFF. The DNA of the CDR3 is TGTGCCACCAGGATGGGACAGGGGACTGAAGCTTTCTTT.

Points on this clone: In the same sample, other DNA sequences code for this CDR3. The chain couples TRBV28 to TRBJ2-7, with 7 bases matching TRBD1. The CDR3 extends over 14 amino acids. The junction had 7 bases not matched to a gene; V was cut back by 6 bases and J by 2 bases. From germline, CDR1 is MDHEN and CDR2 SYDVKM. The DNA for the CDR3 is TGTGCCAGCAGCTCCGGGACAGAGCCCTACGAGCAGTACTTC. This encodes CASSSGTEPYEQYF.

The V call is TRBV19, the J call TRBJ2-7; 10 nucleotides align to TRBD2. The length of the CDR3 is 16 residues. CDR1 and CDR2 from the germline V gene are LNHDA and SQIVND (reference sequence). V lost 0 bases to trimming and J lost 3 bases; unmatched junction nucleotides: 5. CDR3 protein: CASSIESTSGFYEQYF. The CDR3 nucleotides read TGTGCCAGTAGTATAGAATCGACTAGCGGGTTCTACGAGCAGTACTTC.

V and J are TRBV18 and TRBJ2-7; D is ambiguous. Germline values: CDR1 KGHSH, CDR2 LQKENI. This CDR3 spans 12 amino acids. Trimming stripped 2 bases from V and 6 bases from J, with 8 bases between. CDR3 sequence (DNA): TGTGCCAGCTCACCAGACCCAGGCGAGCAGTACTTC. Protein sequence: CASSPDPGEQYF.

The J gene is TRBJ2-1, the V gene TRBV20-1; TRBD2 agrees at 8 bases. The CDR3 extends over 19 amino acids. Losses at the gene ends were 3 bases for V and 5 bases for J; bases not matched to a gene: 21. CDR1 is DFQATT and CDR2 is SNEGSKA in the germline V gene (reference sequence). The DNA for the CDR3 is TGCAGTGCTAGTTCTTATCGGCCTAGCGGGCCCGACGCGCACAATGAGCAGTTCTTC. Protein sequence: CSASSYRPSGPDAHNEQFF.

This rearrangement joins TRBV24-1 to TRBJ2-6, with 7 bases identical to TRBD2. The V and J ends lost 0 bases and 0 bases, in that order; junction bases with no gene match: 7. In germline, CDR1 is KGHDR, CDR2 SFDVKD. The CDR3 length is 19 residues. CDR3 nucleotide sequence: TGTGCCACCAGTGATTTGCCGGGAGGAAAGGACTCTGGGGCCAACGTCCTGACTTTC. Amino acids: CATSDLPGGKDSGANVLTF.

V usage is TRBV29-1 and J usage is TRBJ2-1, with 8 bases fitting TRBD1. With 6 bases clipped from V and 4 bases from J, the junction kept 8 bases outside the gene matches. The length of the CDR3 is 14 residues. From germline, CDR1 is SQVTM and CDR2 ANQGSEA. The CDR3 protein is CSVQTGDLYNEQFF. CDR3 nucleotide sequence: TGCAGCGTCCAGACAGGGGACCTTTACAATGAGCAGTTCTTC.

This chain joins TRBV7-9 and TRBJ2-3; 9 bases are a match to TRBD2. Germline assignment: CDR1 SEHNR and CDR2 FQNEAQ (reference sequence). V shed 2 bases, J shed 6 bases, and the junction held 6 bases outside the gene matches. The CDR3 extends over 15 amino acids. Here the CDR3 DNA reads TGTGCCAGCAGCTTAAACGCGGGAGGGGATGATACGCAGTATTTT. Its protein is CASSLNAGGDDTQYF.

The V call is TRBV5-1, the J call TRBJ1-6; 7 bases map to TRBD1. The CDR3 contains 14 residues. Germline assignment: CDR1 SGHRS and CDR2 YFSETQ. Losses at the gene ends were 4 bases for V and 6 bases for J; bases not matched to a gene: 4. CDR3 in DNA: TGCGCCAGCAGCGACCGGGACAGTAATTCACCCCTCCACTTT. Protein sequence: CASSDRDSNSPLHF. Together with reference TRBV5-1 and TRBJ1-6, the CDR3 gives the full variable domain: KAGVTQTPRYLIKTRGQQVTLSCSPISGHRSVSWYQQTPGQGLQFLFEYFSETQRNKGNFPGRFSGRQFSNSRSEMNVSTLELGDSALYLCASSDRDSNSPLHFGNGTRLTVT.

The V gene is TRBV29-1, the J gene TRBJ2-7, with D perhaps matching TRBD1 (5 bases). The CDR3 contains 13 residues. Germline CDR1 reads SQVTM; CDR2 reads ANQGSEA. Trimming stripped 4 bases from V and 5 bases from J, with 15 bases between. The CDR3 DNA follows: TGCAGCGTTGTTAGGGCAGGGCTAAACGAGCAGTACTTC. It specifies CSVVRAGLNEQYF.

V and J are TRBV19 and TRBJ1-2; 7 positions agree with TRBD1. The CDR3 is 16 residues long. CDR1 LNHDA and CDR2 SQIVND come from the germline V gene (reference sequence). The trim removed 3 bases at V and 4 bases at J, leaving 11 bases unmatched. The CDR3 nucleotides are TGTGCCAGTAGTATGCAAAACACCGGGACAGTCTATGGCTACACCTTC. Its protein is CASSMQNTGTVYGYTF.

The rearrangement joins TRBV3-1 (or the pseudogene TRBV3-2) to TRBJ2-7, with TRBD2 matching 8 bases. V lost 3 bases to trimming and J lost 0 bases; unmatched junction nucleotides: 7. Germline V CDR1 and CDR2: LGHDT, YNNKEL (reference sequence). The CDR3 consists of 16 residues. The CDR3 bases are TGTGCCAGCAGCCACCCTCGGGGGGGGAGCTCCTACGAGCAGTACTTC. Residues: CASSHPRGGSSYEQYF.

The CDR3 is CASSEPRLGQDDEQFF. The CDR3 DNA reads TGTGCCAGCAGTGAACCGAGACTCGGACAGGATGATGAGCAGTTCTTC. The chain couples TRBV2 to TRBJ2-1, with 7 positions matching TRBD1. Trimming took 2 bases from V and 8 from J; bases not matched to a gene: 12. The CDR3 has 16 amino acids. In germline, CDR1 is SNHLY, CDR2 FYNNEI.

This chain links TRBV19 with TRBJ1-6; 9 bases line up with TRBD1. This CDR3 region has 13 residues. Germline loops: CDR1 LNHDA, CDR2 SQIVND (reference sequence). V dropped 6 bases and J dropped 7; count of bases not matched to a gene: 1. The CDR3 nucleotides read TGTGCCAGTAGCGGACAGGGGAATTCACCCCTCCACTTT. Translated: CASSGQGNSPLHF. The variable domain in full, completed from reference TRBV19 and TRBJ1-6, reads DGGITQSPKYLFRKEGQNVTLSCEQNLNHDAMYWYRQDPGQGLRLIYYSQIVNDFQKGDIAEGYSVSREKKESFPLTVTSAQKNPTAFYLCASSGQGNSPLHFGNGTRLTVT.

The rearrangement uses TRBV7-3 and TRBJ2-1; the match to TRBD2 covers 13 bases. The V and J ends lost 5 bases and 7 bases, in that order; junction bases with no gene match: 8. The CDR3 contains 16 residues. CDR1 is SGHTA and CDR2 is FQGTGA in the germline V gene. DNA for the CDR3: TGTGCCAGCAGCCGACAACTAGCGGGAGGGGGAAATGAGCAGTTCTTC. This sequence encodes CASSRQLAGGGNEQFF.

This chain links TRBV6-5 with TRBJ2-1; 7 bases match TRBD1. Losses at the gene ends were 4 bases for V and 3 bases for J; bases not matched to a gene: 6. The CDR3 contains 15 residues. Germline V lookup: CDR1 MNHEY, CDR2 SVGAGI. CDR3 sequence: CASSLRQGYYNEQFF. The CDR3 DNA reads as TGTGCCAGCAGTTTACGACAGGGTTACTACAATGAGCAGTTCTTC.

The DNA of the CDR3 is TGCGCCAGCAGCCAAGCACAAGATAACTATGGCTACACCTTC. Translated: CASSQAQDNYGYTF. This chain uses TRBV4-1 with TRBJ1-2; D is ambiguous. The CDR3 sequence is 14 residues long. Germline assignment: CDR1 MGHRA and CDR2 YSYEKL. V lost 1 base to trimming and J lost 1 base, with 7 bases between them.

The chain combines TRBV27 with TRBJ2-6; D might be TRBD2 (5 bases). CDR3 length: 16 amino acids. Per the germline V gene, CDR1 is MNHEY and CDR2 is SMNVEV (reference sequence). V shed 6 bases and J shed 2 bases, with 14 bases lying between them. CDR3 amino acids: CASRRSLEAGANVLTF. The DNA for the CDR3 is TGTGCCAGCAGGCGATCTTTGGAGGCTGGGGCCAACGTCCTGACTTTC.

V gene TRBV6-4 combines with J gene TRBJ1-5, with D uncertain. CDR3 length: 13 residues. In germline, CDR1 is MRHNA, CDR2 SNTAGT. V was trimmed by 3 bases and J by 9 bases, leaving 12 bases between them. The CDR3 loop is CASSETGLGPQHF. The DNA for the CDR3 is TGTGCCAGCAGTGAAACCGGACTAGGGCCCCAGCATTTT.

V and J are TRBV27 and TRBJ1-1, with TRBD1 as a possible D gene (6 bases). The CDR3 sequence is 15 residues long. Deletions cut 5 bases from V and 0 bases from J, with 13 bases between. Germline-derived CDR1 and CDR2 are MNHEY and SMNVEV (reference sequence). This chain's CDR3 is CASSRTDLMNTEAFF. The DNA for the CDR3 is TGTGCCAGCAGTAGGACAGATCTGATGAACACTGAAGCTTTCTTT.

This chain uses TRBV9 with TRBJ1-4; the D gene is possibly TRBD1 (5 bases). Germline assignment: CDR1 SGDLS and CDR2 YYNGEE. The CDR3 covers 15 residues. With 4 bases removed from V and 4 bases from J, the gap between germline ends came to 14 bases. CDR3 in amino acids: CASSPGGKLNEKLFF. The CDR3 DNA reads as TGTGCCAGCAGCCCCGGGGGGAAACTTAATGAAAAACTGTTTTTT.

The chain couples TRBV19 to TRBJ1-4, with 8 positions matching TRBD1. J was trimmed by 3 bases and V by 5 bases; bases with no gene match: 20. The CDR3 sequence is 20 residues long. Germline V gene sequence: CDR1 LNHDA, CDR2 SQIVND (reference sequence). DNA of the CDR3: TGTGCCAGTAGTCAATACAGGGGGACTCCCCCACGGTTGCCTAATGAAAAACTGTTTTTT. This encodes CASSQYRGTPPRLPNEKLFF.

The CDR3 DNA reads as TGTGCCAGCAGTTTATATAGCGCCAACTCCTACAATGAGCAGTTCTTC. Its translation is CASSLYSANSYNEQFF. The chain uses TRBV28 and TRBJ2-1; D is perhaps TRBD2 (5 bases). V dropped 1 base and J dropped 0 bases, with 10 bases sitting between them. The CDR3 loop spans 16 amino acids. Germline CDR1 and CDR2: MDHEN and SYDVKM.

The chain uses TRBV18 and TRBJ1-1; possible D gene TRBD1, 5 bases. CDR1 is KGHSH, CDR2 LQKENI, per germline. This CDR3 contains 16 residues. The V gene lost 3 bases and the J gene lost 2 bases, with 16 bases spanning the gap. The CDR3, as DNA: TGTGCCAGCTCACCTTCCGATGGATGGGGCAACACTGAAGCTTTCTTT. This gives the protein CASSPSDGWGNTEAFF.

The rearrangement joins TRBV6-1 to TRBJ2-7; TRBD1 agrees at 12 bases. CDR3 size: 15 residues. V lost 0 bases, J lost 6 bases, and 3 bases stayed unmatched. CDR1 and CDR2 (germline): MNHNS, SASEGT. In nucleotides, the CDR3 is TGTGCCAGCAGTGAAGCTGGGACAGGGGGCAGCGAGCAGTACTTC. It is translated as CASSEAGTGGSEQYF.

Comment on this clone: Different DNA sequences within this sample yield the same CDR3. The chain has TRBV11-2 and TRBJ2-7; 12 bases line up with TRBD2. With V trimmed by 1 base and J by 4 bases, 2 bases remained unmatched. The CDR3 contains 15 residues. Germline V gives CDR1 SGHAT, CDR2 FQNNGV. CDR3 loop: CASSLGLAGVYEQYF. The CDR3 DNA sequence: TGTGCCAGCAGCTTAGGACTAGCGGGAGTTTACGAGCAGTACTTC.